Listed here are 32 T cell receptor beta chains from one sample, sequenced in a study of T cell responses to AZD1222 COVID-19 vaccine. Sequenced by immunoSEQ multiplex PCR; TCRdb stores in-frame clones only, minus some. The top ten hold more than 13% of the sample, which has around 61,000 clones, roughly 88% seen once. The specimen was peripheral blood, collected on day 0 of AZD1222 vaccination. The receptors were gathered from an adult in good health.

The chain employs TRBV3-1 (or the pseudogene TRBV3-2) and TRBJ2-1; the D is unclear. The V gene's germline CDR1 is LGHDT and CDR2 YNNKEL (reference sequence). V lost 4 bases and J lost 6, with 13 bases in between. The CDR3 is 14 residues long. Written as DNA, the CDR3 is TGTGCCAGCAGCCGCCGGGCTGGGTTCAATGAGCAGTTCTTC. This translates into CASSRRAGFNEQFF.

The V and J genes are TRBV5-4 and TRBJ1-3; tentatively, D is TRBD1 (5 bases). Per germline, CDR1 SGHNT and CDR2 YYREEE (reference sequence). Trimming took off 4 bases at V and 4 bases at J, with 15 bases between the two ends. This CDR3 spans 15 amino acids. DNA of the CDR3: TGTGCCAGCAGCGCCGACAGAAGCAGGGGAAACACCATATATTTT. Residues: CASSADRSRGNTIYF.

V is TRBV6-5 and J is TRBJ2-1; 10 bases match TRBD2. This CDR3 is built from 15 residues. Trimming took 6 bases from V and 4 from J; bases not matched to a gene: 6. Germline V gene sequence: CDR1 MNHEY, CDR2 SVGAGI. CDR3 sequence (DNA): TGTGCCAGCAGGTTCGGACTAGCGGATTACAATGAGCAGTTCTTC. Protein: CASRFGLADYNEQFF.

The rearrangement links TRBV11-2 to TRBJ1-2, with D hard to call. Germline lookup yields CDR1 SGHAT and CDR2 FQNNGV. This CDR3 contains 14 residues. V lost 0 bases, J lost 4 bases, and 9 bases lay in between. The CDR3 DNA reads TGTGCCAGCAGCTTAGATGCCTCGGTCTATGGCTACACCTTC. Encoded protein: CASSLDASVYGYTF.

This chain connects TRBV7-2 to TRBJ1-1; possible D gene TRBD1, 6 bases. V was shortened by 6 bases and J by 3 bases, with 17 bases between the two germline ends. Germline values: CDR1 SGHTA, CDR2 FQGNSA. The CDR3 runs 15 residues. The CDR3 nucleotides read TGTGCCAGCAGTGTTAGATCGGGGGCCGACACTGAAGCTTTCTTT. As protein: CASSVRSGADTEAFF.

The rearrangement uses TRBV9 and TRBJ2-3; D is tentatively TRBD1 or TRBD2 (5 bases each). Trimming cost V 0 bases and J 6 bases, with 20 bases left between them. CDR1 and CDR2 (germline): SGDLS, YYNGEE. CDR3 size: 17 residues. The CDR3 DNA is TGTGCCAGCAGCGTAGTTGGGGGTAGAAAAATAATTGATACGCAGTATTTT. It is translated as CASSVVGGRKIIDTQYF.

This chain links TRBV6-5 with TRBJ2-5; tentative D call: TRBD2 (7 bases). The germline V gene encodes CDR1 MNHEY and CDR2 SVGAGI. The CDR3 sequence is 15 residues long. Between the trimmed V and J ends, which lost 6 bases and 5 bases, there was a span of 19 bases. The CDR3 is CASRPGGPVMETQYF. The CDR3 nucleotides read TGTGCCAGCAGGCCGGGGGGCCCGGTGATGGAGACCCAGTACTTC.

The CDR3 DNA reads as TGTGCCAGCAGCCGTAGCGCAAACTCCTACGAGCAGTACTTC. Protein product: CASSRSANSYEQYF. This chain connects TRBV11-3 to TRBJ2-7; D may be TRBD2 (5 bases). The germline gives CDR1 SGHNT, CDR2 YENEEA. V lost 5 bases, J lost 0 bases, and 11 bases lay in between. The CDR3 spans 14 residues. Filled out from reference TRBV11-3 and TRBJ2-7, the complete variable domain reads EAGVVQSPRYKIIEKKQPVAFWCNPISGHNTLYWYLQNLGQGPELLIRYENEEAVDDSQLPKDRFSAERLKGVDSTLKIQPAELGDSAVYLCASSRSANSYEQYFGPGTRLTVT.

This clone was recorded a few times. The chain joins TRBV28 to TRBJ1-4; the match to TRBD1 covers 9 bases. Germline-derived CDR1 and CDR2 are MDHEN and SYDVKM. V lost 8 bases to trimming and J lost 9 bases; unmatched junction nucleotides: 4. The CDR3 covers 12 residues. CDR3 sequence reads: CASGTGNQKLFF. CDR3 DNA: TGTGCCAGCGGGACAGGGAACCAAAAACTGTTTTTT.

CDR3 residues: CASSLVDRTHLAKNIQYF. CDR3 bases: TGTGCCAGCAGCTTAGTGGACAGGACCCACCTAGCCAAAAACATTCAGTACTTC. The rearrangement uses TRBV11-2 and TRBJ2-4; 7 positions agree with TRBD1. CDR1 and CDR2 from the germline V gene are SGHAT and FQNNGV. The V and J ends lost 1 base and 0 bases, in that order; junction bases with no gene match: 9. The CDR3 is 18 amino acids.

The CDR3, as DNA: TGTGCCAGTAGTGCCGGGCTGGGACAGCAAACTAATGAAAAACTGTTTTTT. This translates into CASSAGLGQQTNEKLFF. The chain links TRBV19 to TRBJ1-4; the match to TRBD1 covers 7 bases. Per germline, CDR1 LNHDA and CDR2 SQIVND (reference sequence). J gave up 1 base and V 5 bases, and 10 bases lay outside the gene matches. This CDR3 comprises 17 residues.

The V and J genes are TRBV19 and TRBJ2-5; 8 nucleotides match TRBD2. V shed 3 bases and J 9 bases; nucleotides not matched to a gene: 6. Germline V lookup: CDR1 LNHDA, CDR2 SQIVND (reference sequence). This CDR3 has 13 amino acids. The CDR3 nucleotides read TGTGCCAGTAGTATGGCGGGGGGCCCGGCCCAGTACTTC. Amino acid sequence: CASSMAGGPAQYF.

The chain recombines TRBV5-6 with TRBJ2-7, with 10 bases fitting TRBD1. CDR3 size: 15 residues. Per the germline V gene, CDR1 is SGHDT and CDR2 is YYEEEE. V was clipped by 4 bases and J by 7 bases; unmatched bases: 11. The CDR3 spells CASSLAGTGAGEQYF. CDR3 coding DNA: TGTGCCAGCAGCCTAGCCGGGACAGGGGCCGGTGAGCAGTACTTC.

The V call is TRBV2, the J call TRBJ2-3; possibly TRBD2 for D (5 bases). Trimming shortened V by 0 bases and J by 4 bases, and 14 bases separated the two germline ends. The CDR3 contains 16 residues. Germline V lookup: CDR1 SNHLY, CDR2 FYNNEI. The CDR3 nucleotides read TGTGCCAGCAGTGAAGCGCTTCTCCTCGGGGCAGATACGCAGTATTTT. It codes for CASSEALLLGADTQYF.

CDR3 protein: CASSQGRGQVGYEQYF. CDR3 in DNA: TGTGCCAGCTCACAGGGAAGGGGACAGGTCGGATACGAGCAGTACTTC. The chain has TRBV18 and TRBJ2-7; 8 bases align to TRBD1. Germline V lookup: CDR1 KGHSH, CDR2 LQKENI. The CDR3 consists of 16 residues. Trimming at V came to 4 bases and at J to 4 bases, leaving 12 bases not matched to a gene.

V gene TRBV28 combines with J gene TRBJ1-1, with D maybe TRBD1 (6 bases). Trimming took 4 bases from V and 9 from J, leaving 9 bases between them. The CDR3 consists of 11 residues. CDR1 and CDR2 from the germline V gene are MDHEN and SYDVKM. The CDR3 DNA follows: TGTGCCAGCAGTTCCGGGACACAAGCTTTCTTT. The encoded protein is CASSSGTQAFF.

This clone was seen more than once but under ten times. CDR3 protein: CASSFSTDTQYF. DNA of the CDR3: TGTGCCAGCAGTTTTTCCACAGATACGCAGTATTTT. J is TRBJ2-3 and V is TRBV12-3 or TRBV12-4; D uncertain. V gave up 3 bases and J gave up 2 bases, with 3 bases separating them. The CDR3 has 12 amino acids.

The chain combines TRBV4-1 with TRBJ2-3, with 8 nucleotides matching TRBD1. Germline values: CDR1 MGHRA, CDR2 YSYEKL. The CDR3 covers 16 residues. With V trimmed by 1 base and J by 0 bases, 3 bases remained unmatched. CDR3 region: CASSQGTGYSTDTQYF. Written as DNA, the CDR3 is TGCGCCAGCAGCCAAGGGACAGGGTATAGCACAGATACGCAGTATTTT.

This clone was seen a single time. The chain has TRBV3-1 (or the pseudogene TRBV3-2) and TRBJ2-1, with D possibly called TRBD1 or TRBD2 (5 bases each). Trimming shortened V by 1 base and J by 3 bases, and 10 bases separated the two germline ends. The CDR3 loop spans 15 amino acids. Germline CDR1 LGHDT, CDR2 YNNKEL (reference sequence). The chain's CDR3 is CASSQGGAIYNEQFF. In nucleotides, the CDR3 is TGTGCCAGCAGCCAAGGAGGGGCCATCTACAATGAGCAGTTCTTC.

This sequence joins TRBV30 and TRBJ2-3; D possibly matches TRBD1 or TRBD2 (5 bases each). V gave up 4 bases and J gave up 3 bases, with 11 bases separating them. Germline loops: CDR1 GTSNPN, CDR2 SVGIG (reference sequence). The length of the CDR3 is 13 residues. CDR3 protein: CAWNEGLTDTQYF. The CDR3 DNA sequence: TGTGCCTGGAATGAGGGGCTAACAGATACGCAGTATTTT.

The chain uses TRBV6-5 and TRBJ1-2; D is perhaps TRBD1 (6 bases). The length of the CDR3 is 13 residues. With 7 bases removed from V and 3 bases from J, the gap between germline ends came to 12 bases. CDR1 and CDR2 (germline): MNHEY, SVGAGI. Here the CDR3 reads CASTVNRDYGYTF. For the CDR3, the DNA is TGTGCCAGCACCGTAAACAGGGACTATGGCTACACCTTC.

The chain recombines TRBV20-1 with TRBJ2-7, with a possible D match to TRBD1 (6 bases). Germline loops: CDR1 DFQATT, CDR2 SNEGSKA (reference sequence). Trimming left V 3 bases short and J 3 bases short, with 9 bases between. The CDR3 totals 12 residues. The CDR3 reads CSASKGDYEQYF. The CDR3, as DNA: TGCAGTGCTAGTAAGGGGGACTACGAGCAGTACTTC.

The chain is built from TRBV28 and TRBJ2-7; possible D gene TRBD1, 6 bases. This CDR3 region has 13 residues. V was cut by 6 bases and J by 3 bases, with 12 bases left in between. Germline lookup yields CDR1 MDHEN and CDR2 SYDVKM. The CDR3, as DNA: TGTGCCAGCAGCCCTGGACAGAACTACGAGCAGTACTTC. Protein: CASSPGQNYEQYF.

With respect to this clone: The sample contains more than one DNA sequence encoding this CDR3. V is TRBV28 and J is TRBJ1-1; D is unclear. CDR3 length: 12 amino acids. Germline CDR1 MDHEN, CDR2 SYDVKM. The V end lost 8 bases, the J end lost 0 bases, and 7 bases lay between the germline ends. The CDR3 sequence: CASRRMNTEAFF. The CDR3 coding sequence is TGTGCCAGCCGTCGGATGAACACTGAAGCTTTCTTT.

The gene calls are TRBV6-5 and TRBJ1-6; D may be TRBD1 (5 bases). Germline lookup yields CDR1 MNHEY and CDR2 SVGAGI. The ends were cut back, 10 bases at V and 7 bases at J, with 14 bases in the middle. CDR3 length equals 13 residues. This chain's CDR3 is CATSGVGNSPLHF. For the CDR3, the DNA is TGTGCCACCTCGGGGGTCGGGAATTCACCCCTCCACTTT.

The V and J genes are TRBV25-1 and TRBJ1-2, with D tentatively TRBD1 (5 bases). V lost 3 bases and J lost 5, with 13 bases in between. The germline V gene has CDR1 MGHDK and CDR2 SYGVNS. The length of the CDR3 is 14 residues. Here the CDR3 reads CASSDSGRRYGYTF. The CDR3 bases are TGTGCCAGCAGTGATTCAGGGAGGAGGTATGGCTACACCTTC.

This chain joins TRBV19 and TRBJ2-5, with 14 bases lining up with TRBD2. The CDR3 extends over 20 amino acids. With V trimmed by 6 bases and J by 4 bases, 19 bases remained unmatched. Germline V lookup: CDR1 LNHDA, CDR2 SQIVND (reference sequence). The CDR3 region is CASRIGRASTSGGAGETQYF. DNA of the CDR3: TGTGCCAGTAGAATTGGTCGGGCTTCGACTAGCGGGGGGGCCGGAGAGACCCAGTACTTC.

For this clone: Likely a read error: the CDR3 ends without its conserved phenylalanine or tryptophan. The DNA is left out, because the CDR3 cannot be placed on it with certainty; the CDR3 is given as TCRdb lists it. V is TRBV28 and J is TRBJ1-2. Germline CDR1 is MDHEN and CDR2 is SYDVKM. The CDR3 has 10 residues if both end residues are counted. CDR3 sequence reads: CASSFKGEVM.

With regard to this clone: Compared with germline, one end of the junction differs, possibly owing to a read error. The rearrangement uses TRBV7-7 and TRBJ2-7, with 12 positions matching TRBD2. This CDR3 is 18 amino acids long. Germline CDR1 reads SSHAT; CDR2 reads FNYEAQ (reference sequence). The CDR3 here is CASSLGWASGGASYEQYF. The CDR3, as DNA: TGTGCTAGCAGCTTAGGGTGGGCTAGCGGGGGGGCCTCGTACGAGCAGTACTTC.

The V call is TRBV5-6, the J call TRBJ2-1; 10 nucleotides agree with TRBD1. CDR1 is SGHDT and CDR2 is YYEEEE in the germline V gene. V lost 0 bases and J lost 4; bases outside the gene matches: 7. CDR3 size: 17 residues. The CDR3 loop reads CASSLDRGQGGYNEQFF. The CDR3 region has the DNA TGTGCCAGCAGCTTGGATCGAGGACAGGGGGGATACAATGAGCAGTTCTTC.

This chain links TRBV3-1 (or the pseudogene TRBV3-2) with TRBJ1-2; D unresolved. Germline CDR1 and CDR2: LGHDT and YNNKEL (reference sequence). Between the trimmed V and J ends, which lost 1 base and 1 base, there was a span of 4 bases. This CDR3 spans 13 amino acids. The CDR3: CASSQGHNYGYTF. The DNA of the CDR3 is TGTGCCAGCAGCCAAGGACATAACTATGGCTACACCTTC.

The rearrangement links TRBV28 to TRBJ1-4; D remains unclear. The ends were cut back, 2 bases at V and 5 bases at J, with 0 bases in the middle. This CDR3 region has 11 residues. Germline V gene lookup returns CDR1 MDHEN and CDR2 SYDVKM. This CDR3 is CASSLNEKLFF. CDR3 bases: TGTGCCAGCAGTTTAAATGAAAAACTGTTTTTT.